This T cell receptor beta chain was profiled in a study of T-cell memory formation after mild COVID-19 (dated by TCRdb to about 2021). Looking at the study overall: TCR sequence clusters from the two donors were largely donor specific. T-cell clones expanding and contracting after mild COVID-19 in two donors were tracked by longitudinal TCRalpha and TCRbeta repertoire sequencing. Two young, previously healthy adult volunteers made up the cohort, one male and one female.

PBMCs were isolated by Ficoll-Paque density gradient centrifugation. As concerns this clonotype: Its antigen is currently not known. Nothing much larger sits one base from this clone, and base qualities are not available.

Here is what the overall study found, with its caveats: The detection of some responding clones in pre-infection memory suggests that pre-existing cross-reactive memory T cells joined the SARS-CoV-2 response. SARS-CoV-2 specificity was not confirmed for the second-wave clones peaking on day 37. From day 15 to 85, contracting clones showed balanced CD4/CD8 phenotypes, whereas a second wave of clones that expanded from day 15 to 37 leaned towards CD4+. Contracting CD4+ clones appeared mostly in the CM and EM memory subsets, whereas CD8+ clones were enriched in EMRA. The study included only a couple of mild cases, and larger cohorts that include severe cases with pre-infection samples were judged to be necessary.

Instrument on record: Illumina NovaSeq 6000. TCRalpha and TCRbeta cDNA libraries were built by 5'RACE with constant-segment primers, adding sample barcodes and unique molecular identifiers. Trizol reagent was used to extract RNA from every sample. The libraries were amplified in two PCR steps, and the second step added a second sample barcode and Illumina TruSeq adapters. The libraries were sequenced on an Illumina NovaSeq using 2 x 150 bp paired-end reads. The paper's processing steps were these. The reads were demultiplexed and collapsed into UMI-guided consensus sequences using migec v1.2.7. With mixcr v2.1.11, UMI consensuses were aligned to TRA and TRB V and J templates and assembled into clonotypes. Clonotypes were classified as expanded or contracted when called significant by both edgeR and NoisET, with noise models trained on biological replicates. For edgeR calls, a false discovery rate-adjusted p below 0.01 and a log2 fold-change threshold of 1 were applied. As an exploratory analysis of dynamics, PCA with hierarchical clustering was applied to max-normalized trajectories of the 1000 most abundant clonotypes. Separately sequenced CD4+ and CD8+ repertoires were used to assign a CD4 or CD8 phenotype to each responding clone. TCRdb handled the public reads itself, with Q25 trimming in fastp and clone calling in MiXCR, and kept productive beta chains. Rows with one shared CDR3 protein collapse into an entry with the most common genes and DNA. TCRdb, rather than the study authors, made the V and J calls. This sample holds 300,000 to 350,000 distinct CDR3 sequences; around an eighth were observed only once. 21% of the sample goes to the ten largest clones.

Via the germline V gene, CDR1 is MNHEY and CDR2 SVGAGI. Reading from cysteine to phenylalanine, the CDR3 counts 16 amino acids. Kept here is only the CDR3 DNA, which spans 48 bases and is read in frame from base 1. A distance of 14 bases separates the germline ends of V and J, which lose 0 bases and 3 bases respectively. Input material: PBMCs or a T cell subset sorted from them (not recorded which). This sequence originates from a man aged 18 to 30 who had mild COVID-19 (a few samples of this study predate the infection). The sample titles of this study are shuffled in the database, so cell type and time point are left out; the donor was told from shared clones. Recombination connected TRBV6-5 to TRBJ1-2; no confident D gene assignment can be made. The CDR3 amino acid sequence is: CASSYSSHPKDYGYTF. The DNA reads as follows: TGTGCCAGCAGTTACTCGAGTCACCCGAAGGACTATGGCTACACCTTC.